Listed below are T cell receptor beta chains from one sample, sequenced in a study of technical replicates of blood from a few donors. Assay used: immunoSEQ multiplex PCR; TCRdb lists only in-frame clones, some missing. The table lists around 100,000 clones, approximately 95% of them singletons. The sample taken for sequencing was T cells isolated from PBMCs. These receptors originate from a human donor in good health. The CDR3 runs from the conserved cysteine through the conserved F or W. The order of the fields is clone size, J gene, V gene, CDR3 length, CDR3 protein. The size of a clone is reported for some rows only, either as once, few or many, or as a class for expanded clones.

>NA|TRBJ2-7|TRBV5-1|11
CASSFNYEQYF
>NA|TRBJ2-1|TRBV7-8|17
CASSLGTSGSFNNEQFF
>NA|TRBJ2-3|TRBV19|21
CASSIRSGTGTRLQHTDTQYF
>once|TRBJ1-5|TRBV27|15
CASTKQAGSGQPQHF
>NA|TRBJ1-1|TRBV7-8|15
CASSLASNLNTEAFF
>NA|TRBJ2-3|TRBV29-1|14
CSVEASGFTDTQYF
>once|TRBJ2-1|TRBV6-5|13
CASPGTGYNEQFF
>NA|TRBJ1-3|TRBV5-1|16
CASRGGAASSGNTIYF
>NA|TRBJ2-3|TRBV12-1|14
CARETGAGTDTQYF
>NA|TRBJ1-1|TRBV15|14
CATSRQGGNTEAFF
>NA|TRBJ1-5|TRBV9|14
CASSEDRVNQPQHF
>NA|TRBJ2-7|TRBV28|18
CASRRPFQGQGKNYEQYF
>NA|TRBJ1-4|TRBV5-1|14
CASSLISTNEKLFF
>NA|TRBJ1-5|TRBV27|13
CASSFSDNQPQHF
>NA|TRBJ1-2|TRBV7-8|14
CASSLGGQGYGYTF